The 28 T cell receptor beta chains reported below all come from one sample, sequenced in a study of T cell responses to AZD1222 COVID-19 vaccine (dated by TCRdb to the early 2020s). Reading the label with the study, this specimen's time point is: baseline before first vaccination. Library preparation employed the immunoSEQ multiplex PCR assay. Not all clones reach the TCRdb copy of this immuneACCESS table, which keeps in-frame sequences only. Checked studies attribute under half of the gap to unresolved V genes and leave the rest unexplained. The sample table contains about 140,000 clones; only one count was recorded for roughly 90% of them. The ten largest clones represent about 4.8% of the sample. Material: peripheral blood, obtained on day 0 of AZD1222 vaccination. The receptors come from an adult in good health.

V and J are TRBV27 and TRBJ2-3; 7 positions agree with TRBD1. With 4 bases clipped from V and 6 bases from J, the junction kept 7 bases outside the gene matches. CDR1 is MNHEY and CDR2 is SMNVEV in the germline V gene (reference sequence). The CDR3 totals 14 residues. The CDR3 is CASSSTGVPDTQYF. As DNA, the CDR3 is TGTGCCAGCAGTTCCACAGGGGTTCCGGATACGCAGTATTTT.

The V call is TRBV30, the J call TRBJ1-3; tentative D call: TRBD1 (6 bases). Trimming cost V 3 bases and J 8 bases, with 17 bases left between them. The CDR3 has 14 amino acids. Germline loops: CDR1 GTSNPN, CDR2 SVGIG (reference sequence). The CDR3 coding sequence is TGTGCCTGGAGCTTGAAGAGGGGGAGGGACACCATATATTTT. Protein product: CAWSLKRGRDTIYF.

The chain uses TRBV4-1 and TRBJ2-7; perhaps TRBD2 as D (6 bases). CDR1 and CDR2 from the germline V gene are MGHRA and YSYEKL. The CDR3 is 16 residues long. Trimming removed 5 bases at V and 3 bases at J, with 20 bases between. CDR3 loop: CASSKYSGTSIYEQYF. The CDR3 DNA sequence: TGCGCCAGCAGCAAGTATTCCGGGACTTCTATCTACGAGCAGTACTTC.

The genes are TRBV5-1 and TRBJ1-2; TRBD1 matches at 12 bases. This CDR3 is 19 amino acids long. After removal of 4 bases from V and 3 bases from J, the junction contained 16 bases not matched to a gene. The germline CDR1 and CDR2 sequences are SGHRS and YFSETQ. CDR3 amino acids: CASSAHLGTGGAWYYGYTF. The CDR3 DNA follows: TGCGCCAGCAGCGCTCACCTGGGGACAGGGGGCGCATGGTACTATGGCTACACCTTC.

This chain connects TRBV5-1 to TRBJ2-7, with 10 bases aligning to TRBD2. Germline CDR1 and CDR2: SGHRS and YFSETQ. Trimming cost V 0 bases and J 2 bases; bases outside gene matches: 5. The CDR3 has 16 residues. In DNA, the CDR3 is TGCGCCAGCAGCTTGGAGACTAGCGGGCCCACCTACGAGCAGTACTTC. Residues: CASSLETSGPTYEQYF.

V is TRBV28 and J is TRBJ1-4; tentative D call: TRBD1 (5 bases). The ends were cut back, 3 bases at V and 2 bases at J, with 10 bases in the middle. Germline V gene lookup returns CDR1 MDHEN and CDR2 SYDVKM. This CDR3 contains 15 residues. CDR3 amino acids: CASSFQGITNEKLFF. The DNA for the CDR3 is TGTGCCAGCAGTTTCCAGGGCATCACTAATGAAAAACTGTTTTTT. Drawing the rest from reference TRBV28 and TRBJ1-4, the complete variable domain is DVKVTQSSRYLVKRTGEKVFLECVQDMDHENMFWYRQDPGLGLRLIYFSYDVKMKEKGDIPEGYSVSREKKERFSLILESASTNQTSMYLCASSFQGITNEKLFFGSGTQLSVL.

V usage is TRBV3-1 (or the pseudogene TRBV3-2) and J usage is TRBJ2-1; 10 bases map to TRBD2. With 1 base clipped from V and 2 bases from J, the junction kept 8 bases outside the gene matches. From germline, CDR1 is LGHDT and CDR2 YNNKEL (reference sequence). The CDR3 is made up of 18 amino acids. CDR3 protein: CASSQGNLAGVAYNEQFF. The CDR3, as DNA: TGTGCCAGCAGCCAAGGGAATCTAGCGGGGGTAGCCTACAATGAGCAGTTCTTC.

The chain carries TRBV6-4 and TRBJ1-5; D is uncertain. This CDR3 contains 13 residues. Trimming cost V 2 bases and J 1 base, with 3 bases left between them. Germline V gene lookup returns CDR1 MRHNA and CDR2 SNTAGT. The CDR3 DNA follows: TGTGCCAGCAGTGACGGCAGCAATCAGCCCCAGCATTTT. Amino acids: CASSDGSNQPQHF.

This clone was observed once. In DNA form, the CDR3 reads TGTGCCAGCAGCGTGGAGGGGGCTGTAGATACGCAGTATTTT. Translation: CASSVEGAVDTQYF. This rearrangement joins TRBV2 to TRBJ2-3, with D perhaps matching TRBD1 (7 bases). With 6 bases removed from V and 5 bases from J, the gap between germline ends came to 15 bases. Per germline, CDR1 SNHLY and CDR2 FYNNEI. CDR3 length: 14 amino acids.

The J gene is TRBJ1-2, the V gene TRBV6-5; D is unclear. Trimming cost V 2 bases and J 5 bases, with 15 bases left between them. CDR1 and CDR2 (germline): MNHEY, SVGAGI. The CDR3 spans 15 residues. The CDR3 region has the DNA TGTGCCAGCAGTTACGCCCTAGGGCAGGAATATGGCTACACCTTC. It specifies CASSYALGQEYGYTF.

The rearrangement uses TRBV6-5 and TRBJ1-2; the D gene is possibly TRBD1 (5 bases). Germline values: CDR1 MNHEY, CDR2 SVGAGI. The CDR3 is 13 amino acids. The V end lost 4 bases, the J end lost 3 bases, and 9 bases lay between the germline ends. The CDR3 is CASSSQGYYGYTF. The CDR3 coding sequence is TGTGCCAGCAGTTCCCAGGGCTACTATGGCTACACCTTC.

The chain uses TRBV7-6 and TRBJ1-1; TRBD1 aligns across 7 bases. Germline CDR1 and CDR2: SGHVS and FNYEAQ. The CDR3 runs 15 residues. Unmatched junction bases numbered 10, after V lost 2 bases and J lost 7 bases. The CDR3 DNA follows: TGTGCCAGCAGCTTAAGGGCAGGGGGTGCTGATGAAGCTTTCTTT. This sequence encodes CASSLRAGGADEAFF.

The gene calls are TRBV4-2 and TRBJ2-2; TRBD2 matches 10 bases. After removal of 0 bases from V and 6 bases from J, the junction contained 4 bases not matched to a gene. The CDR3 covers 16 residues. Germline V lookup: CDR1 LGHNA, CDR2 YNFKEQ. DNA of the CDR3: TGTGCCAGCAGCCAAGATCAAGCGGGGGGGGCCGGGGAGCTGTTTTTT. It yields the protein CASSQDQAGGAGELFF.

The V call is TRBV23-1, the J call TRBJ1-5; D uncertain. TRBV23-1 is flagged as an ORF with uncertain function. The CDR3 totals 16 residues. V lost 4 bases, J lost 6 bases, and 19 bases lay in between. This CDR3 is CASSLTYPFPGQPQHF. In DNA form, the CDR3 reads TGCGCCAGCAGTCTCACCTACCCCTTTCCTGGTCAGCCCCAGCATTTT.

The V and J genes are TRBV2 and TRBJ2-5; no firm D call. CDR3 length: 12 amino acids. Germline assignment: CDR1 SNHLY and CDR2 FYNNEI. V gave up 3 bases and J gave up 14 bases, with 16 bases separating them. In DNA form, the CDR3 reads TGTGCCAGCAGTGAGGGGTTCCGGGTTGGCTACTTC. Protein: CASSEGFRVGYF.

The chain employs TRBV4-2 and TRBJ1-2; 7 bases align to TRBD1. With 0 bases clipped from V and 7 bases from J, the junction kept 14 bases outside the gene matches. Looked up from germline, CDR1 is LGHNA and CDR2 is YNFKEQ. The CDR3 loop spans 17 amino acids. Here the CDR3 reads CASSQDLGTDGPSGYTF. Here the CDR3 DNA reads TGTGCCAGCAGCCAAGATCTTGGGACAGACGGCCCGAGTGGCTACACCTTC.

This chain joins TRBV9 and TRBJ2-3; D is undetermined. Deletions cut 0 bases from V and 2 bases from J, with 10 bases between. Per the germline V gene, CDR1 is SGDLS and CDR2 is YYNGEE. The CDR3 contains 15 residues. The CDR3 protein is CASSVADRATDTQYF. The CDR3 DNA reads TGTGCCAGCAGCGTAGCGGATAGGGCCACAGATACGCAGTATTTT.

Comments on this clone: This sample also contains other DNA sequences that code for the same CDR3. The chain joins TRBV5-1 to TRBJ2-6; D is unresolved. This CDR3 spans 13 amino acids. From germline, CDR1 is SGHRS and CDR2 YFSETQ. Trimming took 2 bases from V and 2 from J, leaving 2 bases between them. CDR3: CASSLPGANVLTF. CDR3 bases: TGCGCCAGCAGCTTACCTGGGGCCAACGTCCTGACTTTC. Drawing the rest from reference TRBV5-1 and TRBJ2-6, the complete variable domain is KAGVTQTPRYLIKTRGQQVTLSCSPISGHRSVSWYQQTPGQGLQFLFEYFSETQRNKGNFPGRFSGRQFSNSRSEMNVSTLELGDSALYLCASSLPGANVLTFGAGSRLTVL.

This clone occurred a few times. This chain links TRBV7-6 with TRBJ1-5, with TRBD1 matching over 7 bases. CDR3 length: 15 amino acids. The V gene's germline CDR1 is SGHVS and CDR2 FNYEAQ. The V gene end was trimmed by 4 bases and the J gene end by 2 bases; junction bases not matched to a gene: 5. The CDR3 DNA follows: TGTGCCAGCAGCTCCGACAGGGATGGCAATCAGCCCCAGCATTTT. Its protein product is CASSSDRDGNQPQHF.

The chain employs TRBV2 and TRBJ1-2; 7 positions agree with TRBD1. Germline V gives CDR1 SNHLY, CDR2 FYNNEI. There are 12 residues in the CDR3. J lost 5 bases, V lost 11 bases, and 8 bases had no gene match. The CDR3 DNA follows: TGTGCCCACAGAGGGGGCCCTTATGGCTACACCTTC. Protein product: CAHRGGPYGYTF.

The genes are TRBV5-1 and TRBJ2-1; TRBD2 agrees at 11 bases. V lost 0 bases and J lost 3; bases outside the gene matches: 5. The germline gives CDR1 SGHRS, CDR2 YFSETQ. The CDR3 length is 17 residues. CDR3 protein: CASSLGGLAEHYNEQFF. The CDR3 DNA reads TGCGCCAGCAGCTTGGGGGGACTAGCGGAGCACTACAATGAGCAGTTCTTC.

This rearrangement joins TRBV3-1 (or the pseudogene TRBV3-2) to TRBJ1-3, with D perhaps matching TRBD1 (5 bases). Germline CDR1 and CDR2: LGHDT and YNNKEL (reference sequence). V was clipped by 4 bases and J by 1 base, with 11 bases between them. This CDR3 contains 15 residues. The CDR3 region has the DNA TGTGCCAGCAGCCTCAGGGTCCGGTCTGGAAACACCATATATTTT. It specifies CASSLRVRSGNTIYF.

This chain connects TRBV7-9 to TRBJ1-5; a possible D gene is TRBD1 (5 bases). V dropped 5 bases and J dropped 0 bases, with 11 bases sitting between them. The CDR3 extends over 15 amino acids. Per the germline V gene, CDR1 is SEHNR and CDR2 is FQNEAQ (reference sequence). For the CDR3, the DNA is TGTGCCAGCAGCAAAGGGGACGCTAGCAATCAGCCCCAGCATTTT. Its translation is CASSKGDASNQPQHF.

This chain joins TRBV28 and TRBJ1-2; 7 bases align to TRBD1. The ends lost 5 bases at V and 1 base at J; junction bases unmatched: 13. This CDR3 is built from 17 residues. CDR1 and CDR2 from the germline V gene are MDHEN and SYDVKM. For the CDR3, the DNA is TGTGCCAGCAGTCCCCGAGGGGGCGGAAGACTTAACTATGGCTACACCTTC. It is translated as CASSPRGGGRLNYGYTF.

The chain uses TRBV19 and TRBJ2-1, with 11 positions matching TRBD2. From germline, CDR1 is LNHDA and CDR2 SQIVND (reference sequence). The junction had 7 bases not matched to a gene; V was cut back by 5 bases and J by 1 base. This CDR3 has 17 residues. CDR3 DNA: TGTGCCAGTAGTTTTAGCGGGAGGGCCGCGTCCTACAATGAGCAGTTCTTC. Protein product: CASSFSGRAASYNEQFF.

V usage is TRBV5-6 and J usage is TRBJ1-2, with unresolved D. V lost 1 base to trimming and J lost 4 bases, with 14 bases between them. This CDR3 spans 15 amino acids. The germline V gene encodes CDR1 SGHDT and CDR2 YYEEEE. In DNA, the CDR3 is TGTGCCAGCAGCTTGATCCGGGGTTTACGCTATGGCTACACCTTC. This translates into CASSLIRGLRYGYTF.

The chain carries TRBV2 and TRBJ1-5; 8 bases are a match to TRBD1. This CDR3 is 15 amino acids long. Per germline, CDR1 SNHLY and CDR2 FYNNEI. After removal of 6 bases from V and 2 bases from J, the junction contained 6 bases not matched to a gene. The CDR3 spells CASSATGVRNQPQHF. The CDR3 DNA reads TGTGCCAGCAGCGCGACAGGGGTTCGCAATCAGCCCCAGCATTTT.

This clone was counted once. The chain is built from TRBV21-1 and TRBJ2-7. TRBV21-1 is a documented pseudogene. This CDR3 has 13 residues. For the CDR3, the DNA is TGTGCCAGCTCATATCAGGGAGACTACGAGCAGTACTTC. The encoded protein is CASSYQGDYEQYF.